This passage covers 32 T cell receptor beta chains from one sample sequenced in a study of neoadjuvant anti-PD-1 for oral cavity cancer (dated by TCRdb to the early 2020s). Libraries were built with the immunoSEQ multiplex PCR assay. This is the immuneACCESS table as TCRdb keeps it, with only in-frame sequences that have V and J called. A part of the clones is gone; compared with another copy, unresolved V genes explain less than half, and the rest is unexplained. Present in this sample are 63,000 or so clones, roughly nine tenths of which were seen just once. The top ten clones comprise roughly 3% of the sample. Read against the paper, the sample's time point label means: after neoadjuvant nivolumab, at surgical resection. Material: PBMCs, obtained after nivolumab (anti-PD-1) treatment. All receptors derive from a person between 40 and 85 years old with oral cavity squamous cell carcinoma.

CDR3 bases: TGTGCCTGGAGTCTGGGAAGCTCAGATACGCAGTATTTT. Protein: CAWSLGSSDTQYF. V is TRBV30 and J is TRBJ2-3; D is undetermined. The length of the CDR3 is 13 residues. Between the trimmed V and J ends, which lost 2 bases and 4 bases, there was a span of 10 bases. Germline CDR1 reads GTSNPN; CDR2 reads SVGIG (reference sequence).

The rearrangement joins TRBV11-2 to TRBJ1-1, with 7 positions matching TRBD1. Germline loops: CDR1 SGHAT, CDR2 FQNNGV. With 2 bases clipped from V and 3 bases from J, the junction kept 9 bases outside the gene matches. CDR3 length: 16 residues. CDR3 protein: CASSLLRGRLDTEAFF. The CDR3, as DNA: TGTGCCAGCAGCTTATTAAGGGGGCGCTTGGACACTGAAGCTTTCTTT. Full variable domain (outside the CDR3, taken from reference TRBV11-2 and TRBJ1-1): EAGVAQSPRYKIIEKRQSVAFWCNPISGHATLYWYQQILGQGPKLLIQFQNNGVVDDSQLPKDRFSAERLKGVDSTLKIQPAKLEDSAVYLCASSLLRGRLDTEAFFGQGTRLTVV.

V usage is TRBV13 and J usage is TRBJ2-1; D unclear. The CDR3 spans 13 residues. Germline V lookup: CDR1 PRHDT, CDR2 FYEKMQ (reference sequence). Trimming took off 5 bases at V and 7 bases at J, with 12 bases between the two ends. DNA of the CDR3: TGTGCCAGCAGCCAGGCTGGGTGGAATGAGCAGTTCTTC. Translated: CASSQAGWNEQFF.

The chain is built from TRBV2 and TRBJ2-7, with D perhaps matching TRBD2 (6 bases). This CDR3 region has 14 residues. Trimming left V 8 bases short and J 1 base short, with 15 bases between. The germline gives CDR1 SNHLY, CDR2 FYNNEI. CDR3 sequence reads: CASLSGSGSYEQYF. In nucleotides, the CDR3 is TGTGCCAGCTTATCCGGAAGCGGGTCCTACGAGCAGTACTTC.

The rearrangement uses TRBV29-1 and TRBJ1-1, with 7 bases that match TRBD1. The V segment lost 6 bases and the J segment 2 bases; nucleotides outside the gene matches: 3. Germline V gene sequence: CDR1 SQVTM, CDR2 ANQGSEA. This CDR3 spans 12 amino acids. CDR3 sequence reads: CSVRDSNTEAFF. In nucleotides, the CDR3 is TGCAGCGTGAGGGACAGTAACACTGAAGCTTTCTTT.

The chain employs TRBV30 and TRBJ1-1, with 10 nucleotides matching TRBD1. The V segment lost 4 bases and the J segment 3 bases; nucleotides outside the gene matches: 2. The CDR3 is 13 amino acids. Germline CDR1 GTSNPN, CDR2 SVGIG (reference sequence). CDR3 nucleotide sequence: TGTGCCTGGATAGACAGGGGGCACACTGAAGCTTTCTTT. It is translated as CAWIDRGHTEAFF. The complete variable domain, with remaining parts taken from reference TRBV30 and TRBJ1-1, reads SQTIHQWPATLVQPVGSPLSLECTVEGTSNPNLYWYRQAAGRGLQLLFYSVGIGQISSEVPQNLSASRPQDRQFILSSKKLLLSDSGFYLCAWIDRGHTEAFFGQGTRLTVV.

The CDR3 loop is CASSSYNEQFF. In nucleotides, the CDR3 is TGTGCCAGCAGTTCCTACAATGAGCAGTTCTTC. V is TRBV28 and J is TRBJ2-1; D is unresolved. There are 11 residues in the CDR3. Germline V gene data show CDR1 as MDHEN and CDR2 as SYDVKM. V was shortened by 4 bases and J by 2 bases, with 0 bases between the two germline ends.

DNA for the CDR3: TGTGCCTGGAGTGTATCTGGGTTTGGCACCATATATTTT. It yields the protein CAWSVSGFGTIYF. This chain links TRBV30 with TRBJ1-3; D call uncertain. This CDR3 has 13 residues. Germline V gives CDR1 GTSNPN, CDR2 SVGIG (reference sequence). V lost 0 bases, J lost 9 bases, and 12 bases lay in between.

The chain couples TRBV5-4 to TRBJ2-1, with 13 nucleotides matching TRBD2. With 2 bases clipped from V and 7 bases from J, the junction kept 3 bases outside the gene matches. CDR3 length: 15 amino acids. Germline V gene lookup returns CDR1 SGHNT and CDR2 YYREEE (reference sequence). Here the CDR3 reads CASSFLLAGGNEQFF. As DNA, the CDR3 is TGTGCCAGCAGCTTCCTACTAGCGGGAGGGAATGAGCAGTTCTTC.

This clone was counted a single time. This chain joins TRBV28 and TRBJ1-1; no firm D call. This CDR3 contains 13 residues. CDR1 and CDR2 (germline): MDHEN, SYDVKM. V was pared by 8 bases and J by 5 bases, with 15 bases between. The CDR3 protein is CASPGRGKTEAFF. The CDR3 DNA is TGTGCCAGCCCAGGCAGAGGTAAAACTGAAGCTTTCTTT.

The CDR3, as DNA: TGCGCCAGCAGCCAGGAGGGGGCTCAGTACTTC. It is translated as CASSQEGAQYF. The gene calls are TRBV4-1 and TRBJ2-5; possible D gene TRBD1, 7 bases. Germline V gene lookup returns CDR1 MGHRA and CDR2 YSYEKL. This CDR3 is 11 amino acids long. Trimming removed 3 bases from V and 11 bases from J, with 10 bases in between.

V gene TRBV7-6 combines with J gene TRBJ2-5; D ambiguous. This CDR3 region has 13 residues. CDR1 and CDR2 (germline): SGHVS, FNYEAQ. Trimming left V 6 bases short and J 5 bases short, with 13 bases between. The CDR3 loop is CASSRDQRETQYF. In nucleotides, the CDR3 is TGTGCCAGCAGTCGTGACCAGAGGGAGACCCAGTACTTC.

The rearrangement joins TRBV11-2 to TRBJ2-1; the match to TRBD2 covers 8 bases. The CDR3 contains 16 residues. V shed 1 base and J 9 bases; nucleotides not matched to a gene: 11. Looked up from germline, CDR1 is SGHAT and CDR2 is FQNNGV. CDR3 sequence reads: CASSLVGTRGGGEQFF. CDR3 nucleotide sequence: TGTGCCAGCAGCTTAGTTGGGACTAGAGGCGGGGGTGAGCAGTTCTTC.

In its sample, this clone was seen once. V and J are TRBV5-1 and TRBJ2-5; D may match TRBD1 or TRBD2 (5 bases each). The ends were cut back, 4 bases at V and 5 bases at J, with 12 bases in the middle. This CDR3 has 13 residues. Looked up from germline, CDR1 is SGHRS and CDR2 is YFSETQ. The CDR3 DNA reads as TGCGCCAGCAGCGGGGACCTGGGGGAGACCCAGTACTTC. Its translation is CASSGDLGETQYF. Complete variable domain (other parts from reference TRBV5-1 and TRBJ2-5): KAGVTQTPRYLIKTRGQQVTLSCSPISGHRSVSWYQQTPGQGLQFLFEYFSETQRNKGNFPGRFSGRQFSNSRSEMNVSTLELGDSALYLCASSGDLGETQYFGPGTRLLVL.

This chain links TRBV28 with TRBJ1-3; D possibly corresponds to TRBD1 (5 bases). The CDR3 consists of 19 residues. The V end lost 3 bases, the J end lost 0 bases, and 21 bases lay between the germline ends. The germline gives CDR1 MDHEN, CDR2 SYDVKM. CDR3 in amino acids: CASSFPMGRLTSSGNTIYF. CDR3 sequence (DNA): TGTGCCAGCAGTTTCCCAATGGGACGCCTGACTTCCTCTGGAAACACCATATATTTT.

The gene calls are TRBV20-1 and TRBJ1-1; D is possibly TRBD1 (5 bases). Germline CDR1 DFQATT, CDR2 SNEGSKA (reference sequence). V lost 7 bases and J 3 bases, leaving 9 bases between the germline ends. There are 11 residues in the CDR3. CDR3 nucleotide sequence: TGCAGTGTTCCGACAGACACTGAAGCTTTCTTT. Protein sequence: CSVPTDTEAFF.

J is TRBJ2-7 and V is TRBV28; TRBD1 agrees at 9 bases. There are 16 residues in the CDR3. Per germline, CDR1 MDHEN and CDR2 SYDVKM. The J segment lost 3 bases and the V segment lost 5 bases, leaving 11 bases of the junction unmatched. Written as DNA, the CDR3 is TGTGCCAGCAGTCCGTCGAGCGGGACAGGGTACTACGAGCAGTACTTC. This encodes CASSPSSGTGYYEQYF. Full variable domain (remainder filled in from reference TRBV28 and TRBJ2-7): DVKVTQSSRYLVKRTGEKVFLECVQDMDHENMFWYRQDPGLGLRLIYFSYDVKMKEKGDIPEGYSVSREKKERFSLILESASTNQTSMYLCASSPSSGTGYYEQYFGPGTRLTVT.

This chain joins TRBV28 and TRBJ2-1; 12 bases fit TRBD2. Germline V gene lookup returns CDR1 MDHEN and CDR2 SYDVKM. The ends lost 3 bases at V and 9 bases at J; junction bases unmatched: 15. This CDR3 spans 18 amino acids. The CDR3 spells CASSFPRASGRVDVEQFF. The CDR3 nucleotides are TGTGCCAGCAGTTTTCCAAGGGCTAGCGGGAGGGTTGATGTTGAGCAGTTCTTC.

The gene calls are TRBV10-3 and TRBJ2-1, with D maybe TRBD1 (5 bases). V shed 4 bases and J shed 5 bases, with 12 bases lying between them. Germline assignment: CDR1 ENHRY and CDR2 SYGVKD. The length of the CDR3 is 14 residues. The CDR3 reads CAISGGIGDNEQFF. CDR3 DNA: TGTGCCATCAGTGGGGGCATTGGAGACAATGAGCAGTTCTTC.

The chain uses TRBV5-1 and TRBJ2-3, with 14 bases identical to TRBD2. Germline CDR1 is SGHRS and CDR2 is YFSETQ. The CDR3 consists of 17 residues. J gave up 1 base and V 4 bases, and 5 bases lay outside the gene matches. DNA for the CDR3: TGCGCCAGCAGCCGACTAGCGGGAGGGGGCGGCACAGATACGCAGTATTTT. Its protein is CASSRLAGGGGTDTQYF.

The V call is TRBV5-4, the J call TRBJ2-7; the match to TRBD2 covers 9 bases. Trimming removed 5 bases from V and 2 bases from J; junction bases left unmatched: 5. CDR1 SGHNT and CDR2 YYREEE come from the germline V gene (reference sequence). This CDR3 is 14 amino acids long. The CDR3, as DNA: TGTGCCAGCAGTTCTAGCGGGGCTACCTACGAGCAGTACTTC. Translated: CASSSSGATYEQYF. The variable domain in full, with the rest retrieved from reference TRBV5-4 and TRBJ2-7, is ETGVTQSPTHLIKTRGQQVTLRCSSQSGHNTVSWYQQALGQGPQFIFQYYREEENGRGNFPPRFSGLQFPNYSSELNVNALELDDSALYLCASSSSGATYEQYFGPGTRLTVT.

The CDR3 DNA sequence: TGTGCCTGGAGCTCGACAGGGAGGGATTCCGAGCAGTACTTC. Protein sequence: CAWSSTGRDSEQYF. This chain links TRBV30 with TRBJ2-7; D could derive from TRBD1 or TRBD2 (7 bases each). V gave up 3 bases and J gave up 6 bases, with 18 bases separating them. CDR3 length: 14 residues. Germline V lookup: CDR1 GTSNPN, CDR2 SVGIG (reference sequence).

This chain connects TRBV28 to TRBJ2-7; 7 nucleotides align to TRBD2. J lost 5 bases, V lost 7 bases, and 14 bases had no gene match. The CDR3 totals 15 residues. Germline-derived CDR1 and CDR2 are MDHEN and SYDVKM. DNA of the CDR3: TGTGCCAGCACCAATTGGGGAGGGGAGCTGGACGAGCAGTACTTC. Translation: CASTNWGGELDEQYF. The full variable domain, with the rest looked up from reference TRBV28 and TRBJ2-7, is DVKVTQSSRYLVKRTGEKVFLECVQDMDHENMFWYRQDPGLGLRLIYFSYDVKMKEKGDIPEGYSVSREKKERFSLILESASTNQTSMYLCASTNWGGELDEQYFGPGTRLTVT.

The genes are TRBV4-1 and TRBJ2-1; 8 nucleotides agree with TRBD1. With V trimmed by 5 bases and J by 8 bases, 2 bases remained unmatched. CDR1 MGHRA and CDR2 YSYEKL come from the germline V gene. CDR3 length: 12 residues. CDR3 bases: TGCGCCAGCAGCGACAGGGGAGATGAGCAGTTCTTC. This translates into CASSDRGDEQFF.

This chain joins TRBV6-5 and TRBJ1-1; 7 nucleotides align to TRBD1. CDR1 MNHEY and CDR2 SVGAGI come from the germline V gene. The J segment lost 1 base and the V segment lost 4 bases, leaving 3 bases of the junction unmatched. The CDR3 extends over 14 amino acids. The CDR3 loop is CASSSTGQNTEAFF. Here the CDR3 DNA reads TGTGCCAGCAGTTCGACAGGGCAGAACACTGAAGCTTTCTTT.

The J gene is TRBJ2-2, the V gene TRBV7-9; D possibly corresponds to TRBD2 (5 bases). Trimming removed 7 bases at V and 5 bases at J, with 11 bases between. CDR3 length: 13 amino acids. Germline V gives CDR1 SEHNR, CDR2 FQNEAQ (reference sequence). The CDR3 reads CASTTRGTGELFF. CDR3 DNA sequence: TGTGCCAGCACCACAAGAGGGACCGGGGAGCTGTTTTTT.

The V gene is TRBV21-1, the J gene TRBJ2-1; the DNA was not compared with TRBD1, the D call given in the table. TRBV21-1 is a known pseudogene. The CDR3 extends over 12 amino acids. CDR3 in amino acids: CASSKEQGIRFF. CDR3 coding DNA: TGTGCCAGCAGCAAAGAACAGGGGATTCGGTTCTTC.

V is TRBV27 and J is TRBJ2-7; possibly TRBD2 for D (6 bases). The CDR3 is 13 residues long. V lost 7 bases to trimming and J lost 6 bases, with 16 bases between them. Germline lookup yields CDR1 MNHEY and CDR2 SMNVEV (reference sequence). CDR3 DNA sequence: TGTGCCAGCAAAGGTGCGGGAACAGGCGAGCAGTACTTC. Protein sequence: CASKGAGTGEQYF.

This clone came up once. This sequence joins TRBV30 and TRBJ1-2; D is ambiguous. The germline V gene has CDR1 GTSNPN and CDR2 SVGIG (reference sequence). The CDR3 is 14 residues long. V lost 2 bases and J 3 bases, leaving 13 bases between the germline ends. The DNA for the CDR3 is TGTGCCTGGAGTTTGGGATGGCAGTACTATGGCTACACCTTC. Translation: CAWSLGWQYYGYTF. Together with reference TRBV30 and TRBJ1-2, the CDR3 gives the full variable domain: SQTIHQWPATLVQPVGSPLSLECTVEGTSNPNLYWYRQAAGRGLQLLFYSVGIGQISSEVPQNLSASRPQDRQFILSSKKLLLSDSGFYLCAWSLGWQYYGYTFGSGTRLTVV.

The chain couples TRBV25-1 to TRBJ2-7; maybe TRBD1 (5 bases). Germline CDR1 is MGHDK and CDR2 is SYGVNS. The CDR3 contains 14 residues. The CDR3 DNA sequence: TGTGTTAAGTCAGGGCGGCCGAGCTCCTACGAGCAGTACTTC. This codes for CVKSGRPSSYEQYF.

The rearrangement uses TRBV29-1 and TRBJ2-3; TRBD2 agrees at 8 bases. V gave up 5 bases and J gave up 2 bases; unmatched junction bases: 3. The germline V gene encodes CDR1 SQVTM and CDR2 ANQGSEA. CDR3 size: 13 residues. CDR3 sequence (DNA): TGCAGCGTTAGAGCGGGGGCCACAGATACGCAGTATTTT. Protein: CSVRAGATDTQYF.

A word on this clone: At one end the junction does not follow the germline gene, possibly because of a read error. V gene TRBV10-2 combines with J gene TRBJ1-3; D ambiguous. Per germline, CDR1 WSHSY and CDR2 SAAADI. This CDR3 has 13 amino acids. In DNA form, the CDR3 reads TGCGCCAGCGGTGACATTCGTGGAAACACCATATATTTT. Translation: CASGDIRGNTIYF.